The 31 T cell receptor beta chains below come from one sample, sequenced in a study of blood T cell repertoires in COVID-19. The repertoire was sequenced with immunoSEQ multiplex PCR; TCRdb's copy has only in-frame clones and lacks some. Of approximately 210,000 clones listed, about 92% are singletons. Sequencing was carried out using peripheral blood. The origin of the receptors is a man aged 25-45 years with acute or convalescent COVID-19.

V gene TRBV15 combines with J gene TRBJ1-1; D call uncertain. V was cut by 3 bases and J by 1 base, with 9 bases left in between. The CDR3 has 14 amino acids. CDR1 is LNHNV, CDR2 YYDKDF, per germline (reference sequence). The DNA of the CDR3 is TGTGCCACCAGCAGCCAACTTGGGAACACTGAAGCTTTCTTT. Residues: CATSSQLGNTEAFF.

V and J are TRBV13 and TRBJ2-1, with 8 bases lining up with TRBD2. The germline gives CDR1 PRHDT, CDR2 FYEKMQ (reference sequence). V trimming: 1 base; J trimming: 2 bases; junction bases outside the gene matches: 7. The CDR3 totals 17 residues. CDR3: CASSLAILTSAYNEQFF. The CDR3 DNA reads TGTGCCAGCAGCTTAGCGATTTTGACTAGCGCCTACAATGAGCAGTTCTTC.

The chain has TRBV19 and TRBJ2-7, with TRBD1 as a possible D gene (5 bases). Germline V gene lookup returns CDR1 LNHDA and CDR2 SQIVND (reference sequence). The CDR3 spans 14 residues. Trimming stripped 7 bases from V and 6 bases from J, with 19 bases between. CDR3 sequence reads: CASKSRPAGPEQYF. The CDR3 region has the DNA TGTGCCAGTAAATCCCGACCGGCAGGGCCCGAGCAGTACTTC. Together with reference TRBV19 and TRBJ2-7, the CDR3 gives the full variable domain: DGGITQSPKYLFRKEGQNVTLSCEQNLNHDAMYWYRQDPGQGLRLIYYSQIVNDFQKGDIAEGYSVSREKKESFPLTVTSAQKNPTAFYLCASKSRPAGPEQYFGPGTRLTVT.

The CDR3 protein is CASSPPGRGIGEQFF. CDR3 DNA: TGTGCCAGCTCACCACCGGGGCGGGGAATAGGTGAGCAGTTCTTC. The V call is TRBV18, the J call TRBJ2-1, with D maybe TRBD2 (6 bases). V dropped 0 bases and J dropped 9 bases, with 15 bases sitting between them. This CDR3 has 15 residues. CDR1 and CDR2 (germline): KGHSH, LQKENI. Complete variable domain (other parts from reference TRBV18 and TRBJ2-1): NAGVMQNPRHLVRRRGQEARLRCSPMKGHSHVYWYRQLPEEGLKFMVYLQKENIIDESGMPKERFSAEFPKEGPSILRIQQVVRGDSAAYFCASSPPGRGIGEQFFGPGTRLTVL.

This clone was seen a single time. The chain uses TRBV7-3 and TRBJ1-6; D is perhaps TRBD1 (6 bases). The CDR3 runs 14 residues. V was trimmed by 3 bases and J by 6 bases, leaving 9 bases between them. CDR1 and CDR2 from the germline V gene are SGHTA and FQGTGA. The CDR3 region is CASSFGQSNSPLHF. CDR3 sequence (DNA): TGTGCCAGCAGCTTCGGACAGTCTAATTCACCCCTCCACTTT.

The CDR3 nucleotides are TGCAGTGCTAGTTCAGGGGGCCCTAGCTCCTACGAGCAGTACTTC. It translates to CSASSGGPSSYEQYF. The chain combines TRBV20-1 with TRBJ2-7; 8 bases are a match to TRBD1. Germline V lookup: CDR1 DFQATT, CDR2 SNEGSKA (reference sequence). CDR3 length: 15 amino acids. The ends lost 3 bases at V and 0 bases at J; junction bases unmatched: 7.

In nucleotides, the CDR3 is TGTGCCACCAGAGGACAGGGGGGTGGAGATACGCAGTATTTT. Translation gives CATRGQGGGDTQYF. The J gene is TRBJ2-3, the V gene TRBV15; 10 bases fit TRBD1. In germline, CDR1 is LNHNV, CDR2 YYDKDF (reference sequence). The J segment lost 5 bases and the V segment lost 6 bases, leaving 5 bases of the junction unmatched. This CDR3 is built from 14 residues.

This chain connects TRBV24-1 to TRBJ2-3; D may be TRBD1 (6 bases). The V gene's germline CDR1 is KGHDR and CDR2 SFDVKD. Between the trimmed V and J ends, which lost 9 bases and 4 bases, there was a span of 13 bases. The CDR3 runs 13 residues. CDR3 loop: CATQGKGADTQYF. The CDR3 DNA reads TGTGCCACCCAGGGGAAGGGCGCAGATACGCAGTATTTT.

This sequence joins TRBV9 and TRBJ2-5; D ambiguous. Trimming pared 3 bases from V and 6 bases from J, leaving 12 bases between. The length of the CDR3 is 13 residues. Germline CDR1 SGDLS, CDR2 YYNGEE. The CDR3 DNA sequence: TGTGCCAGCAGCGCGATCAGCGCGCAGACCCAGTACTTC. It encodes CASSAISAQTQYF. Complete variable domain (other parts from reference TRBV9 and TRBJ2-5): DSGVTQTPKHLITATGQRVTLRCSPRSGDLSVYWYQQSLDQGLQFLIQYYNGEERAKGNILERFSAQQFPDLHSELNLSSLELGDSALYFCASSAISAQTQYFGPGTRLLVL.

This clone was recorded only once. J is TRBJ2-6 and V is TRBV6-2 or TRBV6-3, with 8 bases identical to TRBD1. CDR3 length equals 18 residues. Germline CDR1 and CDR2: MNHEY and SVGEGT. V lost 0 bases and J lost 1; bases outside the gene matches: 5. This CDR3 reads CASSYSGTGISGANVLTF. CDR3 nucleotide sequence: TGTGCCAGCAGTTACTCAGGGACAGGAATATCTGGGGCCAACGTCCTGACTTTC.

The chain has TRBV11-2 and TRBJ1-2; 7 nucleotides agree with TRBD1. V was pared by 10 bases and J by 2 bases, with 1 base of the junction left unmatched. The CDR3 spans 11 residues. CDR1 is SGHAT and CDR2 is FQNNGV in the germline V gene. The CDR3 here is CATDRNYGYTF. The CDR3 bases are TGTGCCACGGACAGGAACTATGGCTACACCTTC.

The rearrangement uses TRBV5-1 and TRBJ1-6, with 7 nucleotides matching TRBD1. The germline V gene encodes CDR1 SGHRS and CDR2 YFSETQ. The CDR3 has 14 residues. V trimming: 5 bases; J trimming: 8 bases; junction bases outside the gene matches: 7. DNA of the CDR3: TGCGCCAGCAGTTTCCAGGGGGTAGATTCACCCCTCCACTTT. Amino acid sequence: CASSFQGVDSPLHF.

The V call is TRBV5-4, the J call TRBJ2-2; D perhaps matches TRBD2 (5 bases). The V gene's germline CDR1 is SGHNT and CDR2 YYREEE (reference sequence). Trimming took off 4 bases at V and 0 bases at J, with 13 bases between the two ends. The CDR3 length is 16 residues. The CDR3 sequence: CASSHGRGANTGELFF. In DNA, the CDR3 is TGTGCCAGCAGCCATGGTCGGGGAGCGAACACCGGGGAGCTGTTTTTT.

V gene TRBV30 combines with J gene TRBJ1-1; D unresolved. The V end was cut by 0 bases, the J end by 3 bases, with 8 bases between. Germline CDR1 and CDR2: GTSNPN and SVGIG (reference sequence). The CDR3 sequence is 13 residues long. In DNA, the CDR3 is TGTGCCTGGAGTGTCTCCCCTTACACTGAAGCTTTCTTT. This codes for CAWSVSPYTEAFF.

The J gene is TRBJ2-1, the V gene TRBV14; 7 nucleotides match TRBD2. Germline CDR1 SGHDN, CDR2 FVKESK. The CDR3 length is 11 residues. Trimming cost V 6 bases and J 10 bases; bases outside gene matches: 3. This CDR3 is CASSRGVEQFF. Here the CDR3 DNA reads TGTGCCAGCAGTCGGGGGGTGGAGCAGTTCTTC.

This chain connects TRBV30 to TRBJ1-1, with 7 nucleotides matching TRBD1. The ends lost 3 bases at V and 6 bases at J; junction bases unmatched: 10. CDR3 length equals 14 residues. Germline assignment: CDR1 GTSNPN and CDR2 SVGIG (reference sequence). The chain's CDR3 is CAWSTRDREPEAFF. CDR3 nucleotides: TGTGCCTGGAGCACACGGGACAGAGAACCTGAAGCTTTCTTT.

The chain uses TRBV27 and TRBJ1-4, with 8 nucleotides matching TRBD1. Per the germline V gene, CDR1 is MNHEY and CDR2 is SMNVEV (reference sequence). V shed 6 bases and J 2 bases; nucleotides not matched to a gene: 2. This CDR3 has 14 amino acids. In DNA, the CDR3 is TGTGCCAGCAGACGACAGGGGACTAATGAAAAACTGTTTTTT. Encoded protein: CASRRQGTNEKLFF.

CDR3 loop: CASTFSGTETQYF. The CDR3 nucleotides are TGTGCCAGCACCTTTAGCGGGACGGAGACCCAGTACTTC. The genes are TRBV18 and TRBJ2-5; 8 positions agree with TRBD2. V lost 8 bases to trimming and J lost 5 bases; unmatched junction nucleotides: 7. Germline V gene data show CDR1 as KGHSH and CDR2 as LQKENI. This CDR3 has 13 amino acids.

This chain joins TRBV11-3 and TRBJ1-1; TRBD1 might be the D (6 bases). Germline V lookup: CDR1 SGHNT, CDR2 YENEEA. V lost 5 bases and J 10 bases, leaving 14 bases between the germline ends. The CDR3 sequence is 12 residues long. The CDR3 DNA reads as TGTGCCAGCAGCGTCGGGGGGGCCGGAGCTTTCTTT. This gives the protein CASSVGGAGAFF. The full variable domain, rest sourced from reference TRBV11-3 and TRBJ1-1, is EAGVVQSPRYKIIEKKQPVAFWCNPISGHNTLYWYLQNLGQGPELLIRYENEEAVDDSQLPKDRFSAERLKGVDSTLKIQPAELGDSAVYLCASSVGGAGAFFGQGTRLTVV.

This chain links TRBV18 with TRBJ1-2, with 9 nucleotides matching TRBD1. The CDR3 covers 15 residues. Trimming at V came to 3 bases and at J to 0 bases, leaving 2 bases not matched to a gene. Germline V CDR1 and CDR2: KGHSH, LQKENI. CDR3 residues: CASSPDRGSNYGYTF. DNA for the CDR3: TGTGCCAGCTCACCCGACAGGGGGTCTAACTATGGCTACACCTTC.

This chain connects TRBV5-1 to TRBJ2-5, with D perhaps TRBD1 (6 bases). The CDR3 runs to 13 residues. Trimming removed 4 bases from V and 4 bases from J, with 11 bases in between. Per germline, CDR1 SGHRS and CDR2 YFSETQ. The CDR3 reads CASSTQGSETQYF. The DNA for the CDR3 is TGCGCCAGCAGCACACAGGGTTCAGAGACCCAGTACTTC.

The rearrangement links TRBV7-9 to TRBJ2-6; 9 bases are shared with TRBD2. The CDR3 is 17 residues long. Germline CDR1 is SEHNR and CDR2 is FQNEAQ (reference sequence). V was pared by 5 bases and J by 2 bases, with 7 bases of the junction left unmatched. CDR3 loop: CASSPRGGPTGANVLTF. The CDR3, as DNA: TGTGCCAGCAGCCCGCGGGGGGGGCCCACTGGGGCCAACGTCCTGACTTTC.

This chain joins TRBV6-5 and TRBJ2-3; 7 nucleotides align to TRBD1. CDR3 size: 14 residues. V shed 8 bases, J shed 6 bases, and the junction held 11 bases outside the gene matches. The germline V gene has CDR1 MNHEY and CDR2 SVGAGI. CDR3 sequence reads: CASSRDSLWDTQYF. CDR3 DNA sequence: TGTGCCAGCTCCCGGGACAGCCTTTGGGATACGCAGTATTTT.

This chain links TRBV18 with TRBJ1-2; 9 nucleotides align to TRBD1. Trimming cost V 3 bases and J 4 bases; bases outside gene matches: 6. Germline CDR1 KGHSH, CDR2 LQKENI. This CDR3 comprises 15 residues. The CDR3 loop is CASSPGTGNFYGYTF. DNA of the CDR3: TGTGCCAGCTCACCCGGGACAGGGAACTTCTATGGCTACACCTTC. Based on the CDR3 plus reference TRBV18 and TRBJ1-2, the full variable domain is NAGVMQNPRHLVRRRGQEARLRCSPMKGHSHVYWYRQLPEEGLKFMVYLQKENIIDESGMPKERFSAEFPKEGPSILRIQQVVRGDSAAYFCASSPGTGNFYGYTFGSGTRLTVV.

This clone was seen a handful of times. V and J are TRBV6-6 and TRBJ1-1; a weak D match, TRBD1 (5 bases). Trimming cost V 2 bases and J 4 bases, with 8 bases left between them. In germline, CDR1 is MNHNY, CDR2 SVGAGI (reference sequence). The CDR3 consists of 13 residues. The CDR3 sequence is CASSYTQGTEAFF. Here the CDR3 DNA reads TGTGCCAGCAGTTACACGCAGGGCACTGAAGCTTTCTTT.

This sequence joins TRBV30 and TRBJ2-1, with D possibly matching TRBD1 (5 bases). CDR3 length equals 11 residues. Germline V gene sequence: CDR1 GTSNPN, CDR2 SVGIG (reference sequence). V lost 7 bases and J lost 5, with 9 bases in between. The CDR3 protein is CASDRHNEQFF. The CDR3 DNA sequence: TGTGCCTCCGACAGACACAATGAGCAGTTCTTC.

The chain employs TRBV7-8 and TRBJ1-2; TRBD1 matches 8 bases. The J segment lost 6 bases and the V segment lost 5 bases, leaving 5 bases of the junction unmatched. CDR3 length equals 13 residues. CDR1 is SGHVS, CDR2 FQNEAQ, per germline. CDR3 in amino acids: CASSPQGADGYTF. As DNA, the CDR3 is TGTGCCAGCAGCCCTCAGGGGGCAGATGGCTACACCTTC.

This chain connects TRBV9 to TRBJ2-1; 9 bases align to TRBD2. The CDR3 runs 17 residues. V gave up 2 bases and J gave up 2 bases; unmatched junction bases: 8. CDR1 is SGDLS, CDR2 YYNGEE, per germline. CDR3 sequence: CASSVVSGSIAYNEQFF. The DNA of the CDR3 is TGTGCCAGCAGCGTCGTTAGCGGGAGCATCGCCTACAATGAGCAGTTCTTC.

The chain uses TRBV28 and TRBJ2-2; D remains ambiguous. The V end was cut by 6 bases, the J end by 1 base, with 12 bases between. Per germline, CDR1 MDHEN and CDR2 SYDVKM. There are 15 residues in the CDR3. CDR3 coding DNA: TGTGCCAGCAGGGTCAGGCTGGGGAACACCGGGGAGCTGTTTTTT. Its translation is CASRVRLGNTGELFF.

The chain is built from TRBV23-1 and TRBJ1-4; 7 nucleotides align to TRBD1. TRBV23-1 is assigned to the ORF class and has an uncertain function. This CDR3 is built from 16 residues. The V segment lost 2 bases and the J segment 3 bases; nucleotides outside the gene matches: 6. The CDR3 nucleotides read TGCGCCAGCAGTCAAAATAAGGGACAGTCTAATGAAAAACTGTTTTTT. Encoded protein: CASSQNKGQSNEKLFF.

V is TRBV3-1 (or the pseudogene TRBV3-2) and J is TRBJ1-1, with a weak D call TRBD1 (5 bases). The CDR3 sequence is 14 residues long. The V and J ends lost 4 bases and 5 bases respectively, with 14 bases between them. Germline-derived CDR1 and CDR2 are LGHDT and YNNKEL (reference sequence). This CDR3 reads CASSLSFGGTEAFF. CDR3 DNA sequence: TGTGCCAGCAGCCTAAGCTTTGGGGGGACTGAAGCTTTCTTT.